This entry is about one T cell receptor (beta chain). This sample is drawn from a study of blood T cell repertoires in COVID-19. Across the whole study: Sites across the United States, Italy and Spain contributed samples from acute and convalescent COVID-19.

V dropped 6 bases and J dropped 4; count of bases not matched to a gene: 13. The CDR3 spans 17 residues. Per germline, CDR1 KGHDR and CDR2 SFDVKD. Assay used: immunoSEQ multiplex PCR; TCRdb lists only in-frame clones, some missing. The data hold approximately 50,000 clones, with roughly 85% observed a single time. V is TRBV24-1 and J is TRBJ2-3; TRBD1 agrees at 9 bases. The clonotype originates from a man in his 60s with acute or convalescent COVID-19. The sequenced material came from peripheral blood. Written as DNA, the CDR3 is TGTGCCACCAGTCCGGGCACAGGACAGGGGAGCGCAGATACGCAGTATTTT. As protein: CATSPGTGQGSADTQYF.